Following are 16 T cell receptor beta chains from one sample sequenced in a study of blood T cell repertoires in COVID-19. Profiling relied on immunoSEQ multiplex PCR, and the TCRdb table lists in-frame clones only, not all of them. The data contain 95,000 to 150,000 clones, approximately 85% of them seen just once; the ten biggest clones take up about 5.4%. Sequencing was carried out using peripheral blood. Every receptor here comes from a human donor in a cohort sampled during active COVID-19.

The CDR3 loop is CASSPTSGRADTQYF. The CDR3 DNA sequence: TGCGCCAGCAGTCCGACTAGCGGGAGGGCAGATACGCAGTATTTT. The chain recombines TRBV10-2 with TRBJ2-3, with TRBD2 matching over 14 bases. The CDR3 is 15 amino acids. Germline V gene data show CDR1 as WSHSY and CDR2 as SAAADI. Trimming at V came to 5 bases and at J to 4 bases, leaving 2 bases not matched to a gene.

The chain recombines TRBV7-9 with TRBJ1-3; D unresolved. The V end lost 4 bases, the J end lost 0 bases, and 13 bases lay between the germline ends. This CDR3 is 16 amino acids long. CDR1 and CDR2 (germline): SEHNR, FQNEAQ (reference sequence). In DNA form, the CDR3 reads TGTGCCAGCAGCTCCCCGAGGCCCTACTCTGGAAACACCATATATTTT. Its translation is CASSSPRPYSGNTIYF.

Ten or more counts support this clone. The genes are TRBV4-1 and TRBJ2-1; 13 bases map to TRBD2. The J segment lost 7 bases and the V segment lost 0 bases, leaving 9 bases of the junction unmatched. The CDR3 is made up of 18 amino acids. Germline CDR1 reads MGHRA; CDR2 reads YSYEKL. This CDR3 is CASSQDWRTSGSRNEQFF. The CDR3 nucleotides are TGCGCCAGCAGCCAAGATTGGCGGACTAGCGGGAGTCGGAATGAGCAGTTCTTC.

V gene TRBV4-3 combines with J gene TRBJ2-1; 9 nucleotides align to TRBD1. Unmatched junction bases numbered 14, after V lost 2 bases and J lost 6 bases. The CDR3 totals 18 residues. The germline V gene has CDR1 LGHNA and CDR2 YSLEER. This CDR3 reads CASSQSPGTGSYGNEQFF. The CDR3 region has the DNA TGCGCCAGCAGCCAAAGTCCCGGGACAGGGTCATACGGCAATGAGCAGTTCTTC.

The V gene is TRBV28, the J gene TRBJ1-6; tentative D call: TRBD1 (6 bases). The CDR3 is 16 amino acids. CDR1 MDHEN and CDR2 SYDVKM come from the germline V gene. V dropped 6 bases and J dropped 7 bases, with 19 bases sitting between them. This CDR3 reads CASRIGGGGRNSPLHF. The DNA of the CDR3 is TGTGCCAGCAGGATAGGGGGAGGGGGGAGAAATTCACCCCTCCACTTT.

The chain couples TRBV5-1 to TRBJ1-3; unclear D gene. Germline V gives CDR1 SGHRS, CDR2 YFSETQ. V lost 3 bases and J lost 4, with 11 bases in between. The CDR3 loop spans 14 amino acids. CDR3 sequence: CASSSRTGGNTIYF. The DNA for the CDR3 is TGCGCCAGCAGCTCACGGACGGGGGGAAACACCATATATTTT.

The chain links TRBV27 to TRBJ2-7; 8 bases align to TRBD1. CDR3 size: 14 residues. J lost 1 base, V lost 4 bases, and 3 bases had no gene match. CDR1 is MNHEY and CDR2 is SMNVEV in the germline V gene (reference sequence). The CDR3 nucleotides read TGTGCCAGCAGTTACAGACAGGGGTCCTACGAGCAGTACTTC. Its protein product is CASSYRQGSYEQYF.

The chain joins TRBV28 to TRBJ2-7; 10 bases match TRBD1. V shed 4 bases and J 3 bases; nucleotides not matched to a gene: 6. The germline gives CDR1 MDHEN, CDR2 SYDVKM. This CDR3 is 15 amino acids long. CDR3 sequence (DNA): TGTGCCAGCAGTTCGACAGGGGGCGTCATCTACGAGCAGTACTTC. Its translation: CASSSTGGVIYEQYF.

The chain combines TRBV19 with TRBJ1-1; the D gene is possibly TRBD1 (5 bases). Per germline, CDR1 LNHDA and CDR2 SQIVND (reference sequence). The V end lost 2 bases, the J end lost 4 bases, and 8 bases lay between the germline ends. CDR3 length: 13 residues. The CDR3 sequence: CASSIQGGTEAFF. The CDR3 DNA follows: TGTGCCAGTAGTATACAGGGTGGCACTGAAGCTTTCTTT.

The gene calls are TRBV12-3 or TRBV12-4 and TRBJ2-1; D uncertain. This CDR3 has 12 amino acids. Trimming left V 3 bases short and J 6 bases short, with 6 bases between. DNA for the CDR3: TGTGCCAGCAGTTTCCAGCGCAATGAGCAGTTCTTC. Translation: CASSFQRNEQFF.

The chain recombines TRBV9 with TRBJ2-3, with 16 positions matching TRBD2. The germline gives CDR1 SGDLS, CDR2 YYNGEE. V was pared by 2 bases and J by 1 base, with 10 bases of the junction left unmatched. The CDR3 extends over 20 amino acids. The CDR3 DNA is TGTGCCAGCAGCGTTTATCCGGGACTAGCGGGAGGGGGGGGCACAGATACGCAGTATTTT. As protein: CASSVYPGLAGGGGTDTQYF.

The chain recombines TRBV3-1 (or the pseudogene TRBV3-2) with TRBJ2-1; a weak D match, TRBD2 (6 bases). Trimming took off 1 base at V and 8 bases at J, with 12 bases between the two ends. The CDR3 contains 14 residues. Germline CDR1 is LGHDT and CDR2 is YNNKEL (reference sequence). The DNA of the CDR3 is TGTGCCAGCAGCCAAGTACCTTCTAGCGATGAGCAGTTCTTC. Translated: CASSQVPSSDEQFF.

V and J are TRBV28 and TRBJ1-2; perhaps TRBD1 as D (6 bases). Germline CDR1 MDHEN, CDR2 SYDVKM. There are 15 residues in the CDR3. Trimming left V 3 bases short and J 4 bases short, with 15 bases between. The CDR3 loop is CASSFTGLGGYGYTF. In DNA form, the CDR3 reads TGTGCCAGCAGTTTCACAGGGCTTGGTGGCTATGGCTACACCTTC.

This chain uses TRBV27 with TRBJ2-3; TRBD2 might be the D (6 bases). The CDR3 extends over 15 amino acids. Trimming removed 5 bases at V and 1 base at J, with 13 bases between. CDR1 MNHEY and CDR2 SMNVEV come from the germline V gene (reference sequence). The CDR3: CASSLSGTRTDTQYF. The CDR3 DNA reads as TGTGCCAGCAGTCTTTCGGGGACTCGCACAGATACGCAGTATTTT.

CDR3 DNA: TGCGCCAGCAGCTTCACCGAAGTGGGTAAAAGGAGACAAAACATTCAGTACTTC. Translating gives CASSFTEVGKRRQNIQYF. The rearrangement links TRBV5-1 to TRBJ2-4; D remains unclear. The CDR3 runs to 18 residues. Trimming shortened V by 2 bases and J by 5 bases, and 23 bases separated the two germline ends. Germline loops: CDR1 SGHRS, CDR2 YFSETQ. The variable domain in full, with the rest retrieved from reference TRBV5-1 and TRBJ2-4, is KAGVTQTPRYLIKTRGQQVTLSCSPISGHRSVSWYQQTPGQGLQFLFEYFSETQRNKGNFPGRFSGRQFSNSRSEMNVSTLELGDSALYLCASSFTEVGKRRQNIQYFGAGTRLSVL.

This clone was observed a handful of times. The chain couples TRBV28 to TRBJ1-5; the match to TRBD1 covers 8 bases. The junction had 12 bases not matched to a gene; V was cut back by 3 bases and J by 2 bases. Per the germline V gene, CDR1 is MDHEN and CDR2 is SYDVKM. The CDR3 length is 18 residues. The CDR3, as DNA: TGTGCCAGCAGTTTTCCCGACAGGGGAAAATTGGGCAATCAGCCCCAGCATTTT. Its protein product is CASSFPDRGKLGNQPQHF.